These 9 T cell receptor beta chains were sequenced from one sample in a study of tumor-infiltrating lymphocytes in oesophageal squamous cell carcinoma. TCRdb passed the PCR reads through MiXCR, listing each CDR3 protein once. The repertoire includes around 18,000 distinct CDR3 sequences, about 40% of them detected once, and less than 35% sits in the top ten. Sequencing was done on a sample of esophageal tumor tissue. The source is a male donor with esophageal squamous cell carcinoma.

This clonotype has ten or more counts. The V call is TRBV5-4, the J call TRBJ1-4; the D is unclear. This CDR3 is 14 amino acids long. V lost 4 bases to trimming and J lost 10 bases, with 17 bases between them. Germline V gene lookup returns CDR1 SGHNT and CDR2 YYREEE (reference sequence). CDR3: CASSATPPDLKLFF. The CDR3 DNA follows: TGTGCCAGCAGCGCAACTCCCCCGGACCTAAAACTGTTTTTT.

This clonotype was detected ten times or more. The gene calls are TRBV12-3 or TRBV12-4 and TRBJ2-5; 10 nucleotides agree with TRBD2. V was clipped by 6 bases and J by 3 bases; unmatched bases: 1. This CDR3 spans 13 amino acids. CDR3 in amino acids: CASRAGGEETQYF. CDR3 sequence (DNA): TGTGCCAGCAGAGCGGGAGGGGAAGAGACCCAGTACTTC.

The V and J genes are TRBV12-3 or TRBV12-4 and TRBJ2-3; 9 bases match TRBD1. The J call may not be correct, given that the DNA end is closer to TRBJ2-7. The CDR3 runs 16 residues. Here the CDR3 reads CASSSTPGGTGTQQYF. The CDR3 coding sequence is TGTGCCAGCAGTTCTACTCCCGGGGGGACAGGGACTCAACAGTACTTC.

This clonotype is medium-sized in the sample. The chain recombines TRBV7-8 with TRBJ2-7; maybe TRBD1 (6 bases). Germline assignment: CDR1 SGHVS and CDR2 FQNEAQ. V was trimmed by 10 bases and J by 0 bases, leaving 13 bases between them. The CDR3 consists of 13 residues. This CDR3 reads CAIPGQNSYEQYF. The CDR3 nucleotides read TGTGCCATTCCGGGACAAAACTCCTACGAGCAGTACTTC.

This clonotype was detected many times. V usage is TRBV5-1 and J usage is TRBJ2-1, with 10 bases matching TRBD2. The CDR3 contains 15 residues. V shed 2 bases, J shed 6 bases, and the junction held 5 bases outside the gene matches. Germline CDR1 is SGHRS and CDR2 is YFSETQ. As DNA, the CDR3 is TGCGCCAGCAGCTTAGCGGGGGGGACAGGCAATGAGCAGTTCTTC. It codes for CASSLAGGTGNEQFF.

V usage is TRBV7-6 and J usage is TRBJ2-1, with 9 nucleotides matching TRBD2. The germline gives CDR1 SGHVS, CDR2 FNYEAQ. This CDR3 is built from 17 residues. The J segment lost 7 bases and the V segment lost 3 bases, leaving 13 bases of the junction unmatched. For the CDR3, the DNA is TGTGCCAGCAGCTTGGGATTCTGGCGGGGGGGCTCAAATGAGCAGTTCTTC. Amino acids: CASSLGFWRGGSNEQFF. The full variable domain, in which reference TRBV7-6 and TRBJ2-1 provide the parts outside the CDR3, is GAGVSQSPRYKVTKRGQDVALRCDPISGHVSLYWYRQALGQGPEFLTYFNYEAQQDKSGLPNDRFSAERPEGSISTLTIQRTEQRDSAMYRCASSLGFWRGGSNEQFFGPGTRLTVL.

This clonotype was detected many times. The J gene is TRBJ1-2, the V gene TRBV6-1; D is unclear. This CDR3 contains 14 residues. From germline, CDR1 is MNHNS and CDR2 SASEGT. Trimming removed 8 bases at V and 4 bases at J, with 17 bases between. CDR3 sequence: CASHPSGGGYGYTF. Here the CDR3 DNA reads TGTGCCAGCCATCCGTCAGGAGGCGGCTATGGCTACACCTTC.

The chain has TRBV7-3 and TRBJ2-2; a weak D match, TRBD1 (5 bases). The CDR3 is made up of 15 amino acids. The ends were cut back, 3 bases at V and 7 bases at J, with 15 bases in the middle. The germline CDR1 and CDR2 sequences are SGHTA and FQGTGA. CDR3 nucleotides: TGTGCCAGCAGCTTCGGCACAGGTGGAAACGGGGAGCTGTTTTTT. It encodes CASSFGTGGNGELFF.

The chain joins TRBV7-6 to TRBJ2-7, with 8 bases identical to TRBD1. The CDR3 runs to 14 residues. Germline V gene data show CDR1 as SGHVS and CDR2 as FNYEAQ. V shed 4 bases, J shed 6 bases, and the junction held 8 bases outside the gene matches. In DNA form, the CDR3 reads TGTGCCAGCAGCTATGACAGGGGAGCGCCCGAGCAGTACTTC. Encoded protein: CASSYDRGAPEQYF.